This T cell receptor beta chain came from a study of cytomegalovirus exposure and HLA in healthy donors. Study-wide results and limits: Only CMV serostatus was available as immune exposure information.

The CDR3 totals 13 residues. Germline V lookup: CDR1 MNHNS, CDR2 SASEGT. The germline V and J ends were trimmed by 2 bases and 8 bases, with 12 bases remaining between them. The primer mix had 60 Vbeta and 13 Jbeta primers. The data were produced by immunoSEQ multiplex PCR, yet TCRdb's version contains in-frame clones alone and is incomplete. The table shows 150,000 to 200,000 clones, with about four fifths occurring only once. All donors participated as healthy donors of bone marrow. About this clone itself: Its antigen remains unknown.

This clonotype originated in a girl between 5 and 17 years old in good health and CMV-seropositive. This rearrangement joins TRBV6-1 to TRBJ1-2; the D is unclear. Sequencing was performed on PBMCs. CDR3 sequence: CASSEISSRGYTF. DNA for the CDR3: TGTGCCAGCAGTGAAATAAGCTCCCGGGGCTACACCTTC.